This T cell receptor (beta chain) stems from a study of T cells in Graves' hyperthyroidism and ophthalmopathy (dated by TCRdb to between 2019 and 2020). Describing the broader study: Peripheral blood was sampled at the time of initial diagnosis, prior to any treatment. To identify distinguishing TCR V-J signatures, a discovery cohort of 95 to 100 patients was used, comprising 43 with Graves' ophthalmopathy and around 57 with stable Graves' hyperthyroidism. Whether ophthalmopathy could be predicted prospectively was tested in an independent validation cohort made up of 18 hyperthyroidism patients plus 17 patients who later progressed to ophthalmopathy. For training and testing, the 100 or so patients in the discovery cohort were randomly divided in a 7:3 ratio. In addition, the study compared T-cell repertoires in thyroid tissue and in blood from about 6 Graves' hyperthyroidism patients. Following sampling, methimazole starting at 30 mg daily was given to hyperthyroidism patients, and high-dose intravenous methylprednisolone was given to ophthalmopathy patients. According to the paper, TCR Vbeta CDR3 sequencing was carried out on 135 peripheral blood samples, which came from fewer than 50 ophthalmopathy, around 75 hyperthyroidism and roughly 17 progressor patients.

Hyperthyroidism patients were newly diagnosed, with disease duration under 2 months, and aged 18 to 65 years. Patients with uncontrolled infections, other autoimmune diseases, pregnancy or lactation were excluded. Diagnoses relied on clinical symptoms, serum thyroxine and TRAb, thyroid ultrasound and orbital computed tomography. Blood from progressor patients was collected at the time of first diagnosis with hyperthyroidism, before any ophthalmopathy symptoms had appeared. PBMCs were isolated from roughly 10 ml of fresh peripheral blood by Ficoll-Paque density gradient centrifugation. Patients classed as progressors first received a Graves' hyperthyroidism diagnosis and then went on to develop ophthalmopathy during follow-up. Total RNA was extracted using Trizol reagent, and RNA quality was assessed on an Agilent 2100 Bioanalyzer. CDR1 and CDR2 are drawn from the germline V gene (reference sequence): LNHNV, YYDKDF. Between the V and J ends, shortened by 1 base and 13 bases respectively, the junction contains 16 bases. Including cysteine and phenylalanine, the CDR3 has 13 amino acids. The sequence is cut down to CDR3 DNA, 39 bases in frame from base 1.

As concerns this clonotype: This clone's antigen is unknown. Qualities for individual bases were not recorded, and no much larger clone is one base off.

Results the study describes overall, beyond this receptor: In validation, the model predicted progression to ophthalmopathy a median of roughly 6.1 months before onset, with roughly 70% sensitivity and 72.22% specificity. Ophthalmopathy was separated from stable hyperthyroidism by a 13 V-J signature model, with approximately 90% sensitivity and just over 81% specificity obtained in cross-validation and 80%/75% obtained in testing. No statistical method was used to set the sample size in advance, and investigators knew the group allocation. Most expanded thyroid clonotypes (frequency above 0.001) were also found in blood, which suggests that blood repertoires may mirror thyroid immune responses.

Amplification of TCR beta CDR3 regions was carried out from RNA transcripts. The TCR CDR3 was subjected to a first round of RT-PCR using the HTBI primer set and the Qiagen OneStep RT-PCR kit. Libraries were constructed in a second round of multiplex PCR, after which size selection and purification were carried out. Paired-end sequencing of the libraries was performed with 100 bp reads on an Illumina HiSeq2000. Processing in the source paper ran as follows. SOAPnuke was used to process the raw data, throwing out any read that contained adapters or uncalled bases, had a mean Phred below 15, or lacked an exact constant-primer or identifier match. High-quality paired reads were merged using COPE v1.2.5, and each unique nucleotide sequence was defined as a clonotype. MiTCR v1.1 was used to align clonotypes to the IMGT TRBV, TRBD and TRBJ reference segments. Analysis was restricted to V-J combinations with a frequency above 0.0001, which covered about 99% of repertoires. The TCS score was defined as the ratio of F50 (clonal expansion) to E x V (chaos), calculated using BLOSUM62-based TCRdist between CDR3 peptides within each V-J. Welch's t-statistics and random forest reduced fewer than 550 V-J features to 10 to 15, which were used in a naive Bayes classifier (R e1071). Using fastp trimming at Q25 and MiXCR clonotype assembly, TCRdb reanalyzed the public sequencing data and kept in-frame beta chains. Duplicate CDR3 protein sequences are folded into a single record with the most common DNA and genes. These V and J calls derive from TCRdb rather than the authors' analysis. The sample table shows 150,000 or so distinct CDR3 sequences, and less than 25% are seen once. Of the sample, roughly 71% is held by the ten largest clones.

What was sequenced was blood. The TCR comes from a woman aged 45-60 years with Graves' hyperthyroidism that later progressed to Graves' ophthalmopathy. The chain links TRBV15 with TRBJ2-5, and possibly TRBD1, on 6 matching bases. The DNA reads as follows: TGTGCCACCAGCAGAGGACTCACACGAGGGGGGTACTTC. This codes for CATSRGLTRGGYF.